One and the same sample provided the 28 T cell receptor beta chains below, sequenced in a study of blood T cells in healthy people across ages. Then a second PCR, running roughly 7 to 11 cycles, was carried out with a sample-barcoded 5' primer and a J-beta primer mix. MiXCR was run by TCRdb on the 5' RACE reads, yielding one entry per CDR3 protein. The sample includes about 1.6 million distinct CDR3 sequences, 30% to 40% of them seen just once. The specimen sequenced was blood. The receptors were sampled from a woman in her twenties or thirties in good health.

The chain recombines TRBV28 with TRBJ2-7; 9 bases agree with TRBD1. The J call could be wrong; TRBJ2-5 is a better fit for the DNA end. The CDR3 is 17 amino acids. Germline values: CDR1 MDHEN, CDR2 SYDVKM. The CDR3 nucleotides read TGTGCCAGCAGAACACGTGGGACAGGGAGTAGGAAAGAGACCCAGTACTTC. Its protein product is CASRTRGTGSRKETQYF.

V is TRBV20-1 and J is TRBJ2-7; D may be TRBD1 (5 bases). In germline, CDR1 is DFQATT, CDR2 SNEGSKA (reference sequence). V was pared by 6 bases and J by 3 bases, with 15 bases between. There are 13 residues in the CDR3. DNA of the CDR3: TGCAGTGCCCCCCAGGGCATCATCTACGAGCAGTACTTC. Protein product: CSAPQGIIYEQYF.

In this sample, this clonotype turned up a few times. This rearrangement joins TRBV15 to TRBJ2-7; 7 bases match TRBD2. The CDR3 has 14 amino acids. The ends lost 3 bases at V and 2 bases at J; junction bases unmatched: 4. Germline loops: CDR1 LNHNV, CDR2 YYDKDF (reference sequence). CDR3 amino acids: CATSRARGAYEQYF. CDR3 in DNA: TGTGCCACCAGCAGGGCTCGGGGGGCCTACGAGCAGTACTTC.

This clonotype has just a few counts. The chain carries TRBV5-1 and TRBJ2-5, with 7 positions matching TRBD2. Matching the DNA end better, TRBJ2-7 makes the J call doubtful. CDR3 size: 14 residues. The V gene's germline CDR1 is SGHRS and CDR2 YFSETQ. As DNA, the CDR3 is TGCGCCAGCAGCTTGGCCCCGGGGGGAGCCGAGCAGTACTTC. Encoded protein: CASSLAPGGAEQYF.

This clonotype was observed a few times. The chain employs TRBV6-5 and TRBJ1-5; D not certain. CDR3 length: 13 amino acids. The germline V gene has CDR1 MNHEY and CDR2 SVGAGI. Trimming took off 0 bases at V and 12 bases at J, with 12 bases between the two ends. This CDR3 is CASSYSGGQFQHF. The DNA for the CDR3 is TGTGCCAGCAGTTACTCGGGCGGGCAGTTCCAGCATTTT.

This clonotype has just one count. V usage is TRBV6-6 and J usage is TRBJ2-5, with 7 nucleotides matching TRBD2. Germline CDR1 MNHNY, CDR2 SVGAGI (reference sequence). V shed 5 bases, J shed 11 bases, and the junction held 14 bases outside the gene matches. This CDR3 contains 14 residues. CDR3 in DNA: TGTGCCAGCAGTCACGAGGCGGCAAGCGGGGAGCAGTACTTC. Amino acid sequence: CASSHEAASGEQYF.

About this clonotype: At one of its ends the junction is not consistent with the germline gene, which may arise from a read error. This chain connects TRBV25-1 to TRBJ1-1; D possibly corresponds to TRBD1 (6 bases). Germline V lookup: CDR1 MGHDK, CDR2 SYGVNS. The CDR3 contains 13 residues. The CDR3 coding sequence is TGTGGCAGCAGTGAGGGGGTCAACACTGAAGCTTTCTTT. Amino acids: CGSSEGVNTEAFF.

There are a few counts of this clonotype. The V and J genes are TRBV9 and TRBJ2-7, with D unclear. The germline CDR1 and CDR2 sequences are SGDLS and YYNGEE. The CDR3 covers 14 residues. With 4 bases removed from V and 7 bases from J, the gap between germline ends came to 18 bases. In DNA form, the CDR3 reads TGTGCCAGCAGCCCCTATGGAGCGCGCGGAGAGCAGTACTTC. Translated: CASSPYGARGEQYF.

J is TRBJ2-6 and V is TRBV20-1, with D tentatively TRBD2 (5 bases). CDR3 length: 14 residues. V was pared by 4 bases and J by 4 bases, with 11 bases between. Germline V gene lookup returns CDR1 DFQATT and CDR2 SNEGSKA (reference sequence). DNA of the CDR3: TGCAGTGCTACGGGGAAGGCCGGGGCCAACGTCCTGACTTTC. It encodes CSATGKAGANVLTF.

This clonotype was recorded a few times. V and J are TRBV6-6 and TRBJ2-5; a weak D match, TRBD2 (6 bases). The CDR3 has 16 amino acids. Trimming took 4 bases from V and 1 from J, leaving 16 bases between them. CDR1 and CDR2 (germline): MNHNY, SVGAGI (reference sequence). DNA for the CDR3: TGTGCCAGCAGTTTCGGGACCTACGGGGGCCAAGAGACCCAGTACTTC. Translated, it gives CASSFGTYGGQETQYF.

This chain uses TRBV6-5 with TRBJ2-2, with TRBD1 identical over 9 bases. V dropped 4 bases and J dropped 4; count of bases not matched to a gene: 7. The CDR3 length is 16 residues. The V gene's germline CDR1 is MNHEY and CDR2 SVGAGI. CDR3 DNA sequence: TGTGCCAGCAGTTCGTACAGGGGGCGCGCCACCGGGGAGCTGTTTTTT. Translation: CASSSYRGRATGELFF.

Points on this clonotype: A junction boundary mismatches the germline segment, possibly from a read error. V is TRBV3-1 and J is TRBJ2-3; D gene unclear. The CDR3 contains 11 residues. Germline V lookup: CDR1 LGHDT, CDR2 YNNKEL (reference sequence). CDR3 sequence (DNA): TGTGCCAGCAGCCATACAGATATGCAGTATTTT. Residues: CASSHTDMQYF.

The chain combines TRBV6-1 with TRBJ1-1; 8 positions agree with TRBD1. Looked up from germline, CDR1 is MNHNS and CDR2 is SASEGT. The CDR3 runs to 14 residues. V trimming: 1 base; J trimming: 8 bases; junction bases outside the gene matches: 6. CDR3 sequence reads: CASSEDWTGREAFF. The CDR3 nucleotides read TGTGCCAGCAGTGAAGATTGGACAGGGCGAGAAGCTTTCTTT.

This clonotype occurred once. The chain employs TRBV20-1 and TRBJ2-5; the D gene is possibly TRBD2 (7 bases). This CDR3 is built from 12 residues. Germline V gene lookup returns CDR1 DFQATT and CDR2 SNEGSKA (reference sequence). Written as DNA, the CDR3 is TGCAGGGTCGTACAGGGAGGGGAGACCCAGTACTTC. Protein product: CRVVQGGETQYF.

This clonotype was recorded a few times. CDR3 residues: CASSLASGNFYEQYF. For the CDR3, the DNA is TGTGCCAGCAGTTTAGCTAGCGGGAACTTCTACGAGCAGTACTTC. The chain employs TRBV27 and TRBJ2-7; 9 bases line up with TRBD2. With 2 bases clipped from V and 3 bases from J, the junction kept 5 bases outside the gene matches. Germline V gives CDR1 MNHEY, CDR2 SMNVEV (reference sequence). This CDR3 is built from 15 residues.

This clonotype was detected many times. The chain carries TRBV28 and TRBJ1-5, with D unclear. Deletions cut 3 bases from V and 0 bases from J, with 9 bases between. This CDR3 region has 15 residues. The germline CDR1 and CDR2 sequences are MDHEN and SYDVKM. The CDR3 reads CASSFSTYSNQPQHF. The CDR3 coding sequence is TGTGCCAGCAGTTTCAGTACCTATAGCAATCAGCCCCAGCATTTT.

The rearrangement uses TRBV27 and TRBJ1-2, with D maybe TRBD1 (6 bases). There are 15 residues in the CDR3. V gave up 6 bases and J gave up 4 bases, with 18 bases separating them. Germline assignment: CDR1 MNHEY and CDR2 SMNVEV (reference sequence). The CDR3 reads CASRRGMTGVYGYTF. In nucleotides, the CDR3 is TGTGCCAGCAGGCGGGGGATGACAGGAGTCTATGGCTACACCTTC.

The genes are TRBV5-6 and TRBJ2-2, with D possibly matching TRBD1 (6 bases). V shed 1 base and J shed 5 bases, with 12 bases lying between them. The CDR3 runs to 15 residues. Germline-derived CDR1 and CDR2 are SGHDT and YYEEEE. The CDR3 DNA reads as TGTGCCAGCAGCTTGATTTCTAGGGGGACCGGGGAGCTGTTTTTT. Translated: CASSLISRGTGELFF.

The chain carries TRBV27 and TRBJ2-7; 9 bases match TRBD2. In germline, CDR1 is MNHEY, CDR2 SMNVEV (reference sequence). The CDR3 spans 16 residues. Trimming at V came to 2 bases and at J to 6 bases, leaving 11 bases not matched to a gene. Written as DNA, the CDR3 is TGTGCCAGCAGTTTAATCTCGGCGGGAGGGCCCGCCGAGCAGTACTTC. Translating it yields CASSLISAGGPAEQYF.

This chain connects TRBV7-9 to TRBJ2-3, with D possibly TRBD1 on 6 matching bases. Trimming cost V 3 bases and J 0 bases, with 10 bases left between them. The CDR3 spans 15 residues. The V gene's germline CDR1 is SEHNR and CDR2 FQNEAQ (reference sequence). Here the CDR3 DNA reads TGTGCCAGCAGCTTCGGACAGCCGAGCACAGATACGCAGTATTTT. Translated: CASSFGQPSTDTQYF.

This chain joins TRBV29-1 and TRBJ1-1; 9 bases are shared with TRBD1. The CDR3 has 17 residues. Germline V gene lookup returns CDR1 SQVTM and CDR2 ANQGSEA. Losses at the gene ends were 8 bases for V and 3 bases for J; bases not matched to a gene: 19. The CDR3 sequence: CSTQGRDRVIWDTEAFF. The CDR3 bases are TGCAGCACACAAGGCCGGGACAGGGTAATATGGGACACTGAAGCTTTCTTT.

This clonotype has more than one count but fewer than ten. The rearrangement joins TRBV2 to TRBJ2-4, with TRBD2 matching over 12 bases. The last part of the DNA fits TRBJ2-7 better; the J call may be wrong. The CDR3 has 16 residues. In germline, CDR1 is SNHLY, CDR2 FYNNEI. CDR3 sequence reads: CASSLRTSGIEGEQYF. The CDR3 bases are TGTGCCAGCAGCCTAAGGACTAGCGGGATCGAGGGCGAGCAGTACTTC.

This clonotype was detected once. The genes are TRBV5-6 and TRBJ1-1; D is unclear. CDR3 length: 14 amino acids. Germline assignment: CDR1 SGHDT and CDR2 YYEEEE. Deletions cut 0 bases from V and 1 base from J, with 7 bases between. The CDR3 here is CASSLERRNTEAFF. The DNA of the CDR3 is TGTGCCAGCAGCTTGGAAAGGAGGAACACTGAAGCTTTCTTT.

V is TRBV6-5 and J is TRBJ1-5, with no clear D. CDR3 length equals 14 residues. The germline V gene has CDR1 MNHEY and CDR2 SVGAGI. The V end was cut by 6 bases, the J end by 7 bases, with 16 bases between. The CDR3 loop is CASSPHGVRQPQHF. DNA for the CDR3: TGTGCCAGCAGCCCCCACGGGGTTAGGCAGCCCCAGCATTTT.

The rearrangement links TRBV4-1 to TRBJ2-3; 12 positions match TRBD2. The CDR3 has 18 residues. Germline CDR1 and CDR2: MGHRA and YSYEKL. The ends lost 2 bases at V and 1 base at J; junction bases unmatched: 7. CDR3 DNA: TGCGCCAGCAGCCAATTCCTAGCGGGGGGGCGCGGCACAGATACGCAGTATTTT. Amino acids: CASSQFLAGGRGTDTQYF.

This clonotype appeared a few times. The chain has TRBV27 and TRBJ2-7; perhaps TRBD1 as D (6 bases). Germline CDR1 and CDR2: MNHEY and SMNVEV (reference sequence). The CDR3 runs 14 residues. Trimming cost V 0 bases and J 4 bases, with 10 bases left between them. The CDR3 spells CASSLSGTPYEQYF. CDR3 DNA: TGTGCCAGCAGTTTATCGGGGACACCTTACGAGCAGTACTTC.

This clonotype came up a few times. The junction differs from germline at one of its ends, possibly a read error. This chain links TRBV20-1 with TRBJ2-7, with 11 bases fitting TRBD2. Looked up from germline, CDR1 is DFQATT and CDR2 is SNEGSKA (reference sequence). The CDR3 runs to 14 residues. For the CDR3, the DNA is TGCAGTGCTAGAGGACTAGCGGGGAGCTACGCGCAGTACTTC. As protein: CSARGLAGSYAQYF.

The sample holds a few counts of this clonotype. The V gene is TRBV20-1, the J gene TRBJ2-7; the D is unclear. This CDR3 has 13 residues. V lost 3 bases, J lost 2 bases, and 11 bases lay in between. Germline assignment: CDR1 DFQATT and CDR2 SNEGSKA (reference sequence). CDR3 loop: CSASSPETYEQYF. CDR3 coding DNA: TGCAGTGCTAGCAGCCCTGAAACCTACGAGCAGTACTTC.